The 5 T cell receptor beta chains reported below all come from one sample, sequenced in a study of shared clonotypes between healthy human individuals (TCRdb year 2020). The method was the immunoSEQ multiplex PCR assay. TCRdb carries this immuneACCESS record with in-frame sequences only. Its versions omit some clonotypes, under half of them owing to an unresolved V gene in the studies checked, with the rest unexplained. The sample data list about 2.2 million clones, and around 95% of these were observed just once. About 1.7% of the sample lies in the top ten. For the CD8 naive samples, CD45RO-negative cells were positively selected for CCR7, yielding a CD45RA+CCR7+ population from which TemRA cells were excluded. What was sequenced was naive CD8+ T cells from PBMCs. The cell subset or site label for this specimen denotes: CD45RA+CCR7+. These receptors came from a man younger than 35 in good health. Some clones in this sample may be carry-over from other donors' samples.

About this clone itself: This specimen includes other DNA sequences encoding the same CDR3. The chain employs TRBV28 and TRBJ2-7; tentatively, D is TRBD2 (5 bases). The CDR3 has 12 residues. CDR1 is MDHEN and CDR2 is SYDVKM in the germline V gene. Between the trimmed V and J ends, which lost 6 bases and 4 bases, there was a span of 10 bases. The CDR3 DNA follows: TGTGCCAGCAGCCCCGGACTTTACGAGCAGTACTTC. Encoded protein: CASSPGLYEQYF.

The chain carries TRBV30 and TRBJ1-2; TRBD1 matches 8 bases. The V segment lost 7 bases and the J segment 8 bases; nucleotides outside the gene matches: 12. Germline loops: CDR1 GTSNPN, CDR2 SVGIG (reference sequence). This CDR3 is built from 13 residues. CDR3 region: CASNPGGGGGYTF. The DNA of the CDR3 is TGTGCCTCCAACCCAGGGGGCGGTGGCGGCTACACCTTC.

In the case of this clone: The sample carries other DNA sequences with the same CDR3. This chain uses TRBV7-9 with TRBJ1-2; no firm D call. Looked up from germline, CDR1 is SEHNR and CDR2 is FQNEAQ (reference sequence). This CDR3 has 12 residues. Trimming shortened V by 1 base and J by 6 bases, and 6 bases separated the two germline ends. This CDR3 reads CASSLGPNGYTF. Here the CDR3 DNA reads TGTGCCAGCAGCTTAGGGCCCAATGGCTACACCTTC.

The rearrangement links TRBV2 to TRBJ1-2; a weak D match, TRBD1 (5 bases). In germline, CDR1 is SNHLY, CDR2 FYNNEI. The CDR3 runs 13 residues. V was cut by 6 bases and J by 4 bases, with 12 bases left in between. DNA of the CDR3: TGTGCCAGCAGCACTGAGGGGAGCTATGGCTACACCTTC. Translation gives CASSTEGSYGYTF.

The chain carries TRBV19 and TRBJ2-7, with 10 bases matching TRBD2. V dropped 10 bases and J dropped 2; count of bases not matched to a gene: 8. The CDR3 is 14 residues long. Germline loops: CDR1 LNHDA, CDR2 SQIVND (reference sequence). As DNA, the CDR3 is TGTGCCACCCGCCCTAGCGGGAGCCCCTACGAGCAGTACTTC. Its protein is CATRPSGSPYEQYF.